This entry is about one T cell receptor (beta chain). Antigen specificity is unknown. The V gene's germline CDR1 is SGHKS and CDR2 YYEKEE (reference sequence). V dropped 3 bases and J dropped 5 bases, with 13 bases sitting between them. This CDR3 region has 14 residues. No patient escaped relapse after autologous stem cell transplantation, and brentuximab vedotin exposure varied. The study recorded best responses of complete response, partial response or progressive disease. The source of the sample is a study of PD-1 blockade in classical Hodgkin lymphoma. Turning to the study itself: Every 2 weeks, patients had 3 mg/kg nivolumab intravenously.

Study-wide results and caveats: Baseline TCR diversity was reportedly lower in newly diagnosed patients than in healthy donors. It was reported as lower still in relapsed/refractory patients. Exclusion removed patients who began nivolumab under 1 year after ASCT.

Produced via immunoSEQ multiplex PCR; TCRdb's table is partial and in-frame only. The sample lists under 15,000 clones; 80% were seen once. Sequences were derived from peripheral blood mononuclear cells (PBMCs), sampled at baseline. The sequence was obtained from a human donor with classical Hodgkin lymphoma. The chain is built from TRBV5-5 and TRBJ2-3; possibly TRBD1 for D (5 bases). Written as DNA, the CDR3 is TGTGCCAGCAGCTATGGGGCGGCGAAAGATACGCAGTATTTT. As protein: CASSYGAAKDTQYF.